The clone carrying this T cell receptor beta chain turned up a few times. The antigen remains undetermined. This sample was included in a study of T-cell memory formation after mild COVID-19. Study information: Clustering of TCRs was largely donor specific.

General study findings and limits: Memory from before infection featured some responding clones, which suggests cross-reactive memory joined.

The CDR3 has 18 residues. Germline V gene sequence: CDR1 MRHNA, CDR2 SNTAGT. V trimming: 2 bases; J trimming: 6 bases; junction bases outside the gene matches: 16. TCRdb redid the calling of the 5' RACE reads with MiXCR, one entry per CDR3 protein. The sample holds about 250,000 distinct CDR3 sequences; 15% are singletons and the top ten take around 2%. The receptor's source is an adult woman who had mild COVID-19 (a few samples of this study predate the infection). Cell type and time point are not known. Input material: PBMCs or a T cell subset sorted from them (not recorded which). The genes are TRBV6-4 and TRBJ1-2; 9 bases map to TRBD1. The DNA of the CDR3 is TGTGCCAGCAGTGACACGGACAGGGGTCTGGCATCGCTGGATGGCTACACCTTC. Protein: CASSDTDRGLASLDGYTF.